This T cell receptor beta chain was profiled in a study of cytomegalovirus exposure and HLA in healthy donors. Findings and limits, study-wide: It was confirmed in vitro that a few of the CMV-associated chains were specific for CMV antigens.

PCR primers comprised 60 Vbeta and 13 Jbeta primers. Data came from immunoSEQ multiplex PCR; TCRdb stores just in-frame clones and leaves some out. The table shows 150,000 to 200,000 clones, with 78% occurring only once. From germline, CDR1 is SGHTS and CDR2 YDEGEE. The ends lost 0 bases at V and 12 bases at J; junction bases unmatched: 9. This CDR3 is 14 amino acids long. Details on this clone: Its antigen is as yet unknown.

The sequence was collected from a male donor in good health and CMV-seronegative. This chain joins TRBV5-8 and TRBJ2-3; TRBD2 aligns across 8 bases. Sequenced sample: PBMCs. CDR3 in DNA: TGTGCCAGCAGCTTGGTGGCGGGAGGAAGTGGACAGTATTTT. Translating gives CASSLVAGGSGQYF.